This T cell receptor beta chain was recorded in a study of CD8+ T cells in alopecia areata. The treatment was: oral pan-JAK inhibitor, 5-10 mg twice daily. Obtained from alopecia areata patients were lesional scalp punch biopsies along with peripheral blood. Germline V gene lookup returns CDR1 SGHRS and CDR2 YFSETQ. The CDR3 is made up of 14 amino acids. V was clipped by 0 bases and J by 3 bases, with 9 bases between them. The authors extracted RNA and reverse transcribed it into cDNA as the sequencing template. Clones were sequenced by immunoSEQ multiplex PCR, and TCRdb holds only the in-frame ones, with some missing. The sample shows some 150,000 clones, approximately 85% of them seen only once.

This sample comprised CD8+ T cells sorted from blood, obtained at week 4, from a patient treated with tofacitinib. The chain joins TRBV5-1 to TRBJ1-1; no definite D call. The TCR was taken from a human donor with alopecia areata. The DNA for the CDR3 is TGCGCCAGCAGCTTGGGGCAGTTGGACACTGAAGCTTTCTTT. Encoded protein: CASSLGQLDTEAFF.